The 30 T cell receptor beta chains listed next were all sequenced from one sample in a study of regulatory T cells in long-lasting Graves disease. Arm-PCR of CDR3 regions and iRepertoire HTBI primers were the basis on which TCR beta libraries were built. Each CDR3 protein is one row after TCRdb ran MiXCR on the multiplex PCR reads. The sample lists fewer than 650,000 distinct CDR3 sequences, about 15% seen once, with 15% to 20% in the top ten. Time point: newly diagnosed GD, antithyroid drugs for less than 3 months. Following extraction of RNA from PBMCs, that RNA was used to make the TCR library. The same sample was also used in a study of T cells in Graves' hyperthyroidism and ophthalmopathy.

Sequenced here: peripheral blood mononuclear cells (PBMCs), sampled at new diagnosis, from a patient treated with antithyroid drugs. The receptors come from a woman in her thirties with Graves disease.

In this sample, this clonotype turned up a few times. The V and J genes are TRBV28 and TRBJ2-5; TRBD1 is a possible D gene (6 bases). The CDR3 is 14 residues long. V lost 8 bases and J 0 bases, leaving 13 bases between the germline ends. Germline values: CDR1 MDHEN, CDR2 SYDVKM. The CDR3 DNA sequence: TGTGCCAGCTCGGGACACTCGTACCAAGAGACCCAGTACTTC. Protein: CASSGHSYQETQYF.

This clonotype was observed many times. The chain joins TRBV6-1 to TRBJ2-1; D is unclear. Germline-derived CDR1 and CDR2 are MNHNS and SASEGT. CDR3 length: 13 residues. V shed 7 bases and J shed 8 bases, with 15 bases lying between them. The CDR3 nucleotides read TGTGCCAGCACCGCCTTGCTGAGCCATGAGCAGTTCTTC. This sequence encodes CASTALLSHEQFF.

Many counts were recorded for this clonotype. The chain couples TRBV18 to TRBJ2-1; no clear D. Germline lookup yields CDR1 KGHSH and CDR2 LQKENI. Trimming cost V 3 bases and J 1 base, with 13 bases left between them. The CDR3 has 16 amino acids. CDR3 in amino acids: CASSPASVESYNEQFF. In DNA, the CDR3 is TGTGCCAGCTCACCCGCGTCTGTCGAGTCCTACAATGAGCAGTTCTTC.

This clonotype was counted at least ten times. This rearrangement joins TRBV18 to TRBJ1-1; D not certain. The germline V and J ends were trimmed by 2 bases and 4 bases, with 8 bases remaining between them. CDR3 length equals 13 residues. Germline V gene data show CDR1 as KGHSH and CDR2 as LQKENI. The CDR3 coding sequence is TGTGCCAGCTCACCAGACGGGATCACTGAAGCTTTCTTT. Protein product: CASSPDGITEAFF.

At least ten counts were recorded for this clonotype. The genes are TRBV2 and TRBJ1-1; D call uncertain. This CDR3 region has 12 residues. Germline lookup yields CDR1 SNHLY and CDR2 FYNNEI. Between the trimmed V and J ends, which lost 6 bases and 5 bases, there was a span of 10 bases. Here the CDR3 DNA reads TGTGCCAGCAGGTTCGAGATGACTGAAGCTTTCTTT. Protein sequence: CASRFEMTEAFF. Looking up the rest from reference TRBV2 and TRBJ1-1 gives the full variable domain: EPEVTQTPSHQVTQMGQEVILRCVPISNHLYFYWYRQILGQKVEFLVSFYNNEISEKSEIFDDQFSVERPDGSNFTLKIRSTKLEDSAMYFCASRFEMTEAFFGQGTRLTVV.

About this clonotype itself: A read error may explain this, as a much larger clone is one base away. The CDR3 DNA reads as TGTGCCAGCAGTTTAAGGGACTTAGGCAATGGGCAGTTCTTC. Its translation is CASSLRDLGNGQFF. The chain has TRBV28 and TRBJ2-4; D possibly corresponds to TRBD2 (6 bases). The J call may not be correct, given that the DNA end is closer to TRBJ2-1. CDR3 length: 14 amino acids. Germline V lookup: CDR1 MDHEN, CDR2 SYDVKM.

This chain connects TRBV10-3 to TRBJ2-1, with D unclear. Germline loops: CDR1 ENHRY, CDR2 SYGVKD. V lost 7 bases and J lost 5, with 9 bases in between. The CDR3 spans 12 residues. The CDR3 loop is CAINSLDNEQFF. In DNA form, the CDR3 reads TGTGCCATCAATAGCTTAGACAATGAGCAGTTCTTC.

The rearrangement uses TRBV7-2 and TRBJ2-2, with D uncertain. The germline V and J ends were trimmed by 4 bases and 5 bases, with 8 bases remaining between them. Germline lookup yields CDR1 SGHTA and CDR2 FQGNSA. CDR3 length: 13 amino acids. CDR3 bases: TGTGCCAGCAGCTCCCAGCATACCGGGGAGCTGTTTTTT. It encodes CASSSQHTGELFF.

V gene TRBV4-1 combines with J gene TRBJ1-5; D is undetermined. V shed 1 base and J shed 5 bases, with 18 bases lying between them. CDR3 length: 17 amino acids. The germline V gene encodes CDR1 MGHRA and CDR2 YSYEKL. In DNA form, the CDR3 reads TGCGCCAGCAGCCAAGGAACGAGGAAAGGGTTAGATCAGCCCCAGCATTTT. This gives the protein CASSQGTRKGLDQPQHF.

This clonotype was found a few times. V and J are TRBV11-3 and TRBJ1-6; D is ambiguous. V was pared by 5 bases and J by 8 bases, with 10 bases between. The CDR3 is made up of 13 amino acids. CDR1 is SGHNT and CDR2 is YENEEA in the germline V gene. The DNA of the CDR3 is TGTGCCAGCAGCCCGCGACATGATTCACCCCTCCACTTT. This sequence encodes CASSPRHDSPLHF.

This clonotype was picked up many times. The chain combines TRBV19 with TRBJ1-2; 7 nucleotides align to TRBD1. CDR3 size: 15 residues. Germline CDR1 reads LNHDA; CDR2 reads SQIVND (reference sequence). Unmatched junction bases numbered 13, after V lost 9 bases and J lost 3 bases. The CDR3 loop reads CASIPSGGDYYGYTF. In DNA, the CDR3 is TGTGCCAGCATCCCCTCAGGGGGGGATTACTATGGCTACACCTTC.

V gene TRBV5-5 combines with J gene TRBJ2-1, with TRBD2 matching over 12 bases. Germline CDR1 is SGHKS and CDR2 is YYEKEE (reference sequence). V shed 4 bases and J 9 bases; nucleotides not matched to a gene: 5. The CDR3 covers 14 residues. The CDR3 nucleotides read TGTGCCAGCAGCGGGGGACTAGCGGGTTCTGAGCAGTTCTTC. It translates to CASSGGLAGSEQFF.

This clonotype was recorded at least ten times. The V call is TRBV7-9, the J call TRBJ2-1; no reliable D call. The CDR3 has 10 amino acids. Trimming removed 3 bases at V and 9 bases at J, with 3 bases between. The germline V gene has CDR1 SEHNR and CDR2 FQNEAQ (reference sequence). The CDR3 DNA follows: TGTGCCAGCAGCTTGCTTGAGCAGTTCTTC. Protein product: CASSLLEQFF.

This clonotype was observed a handful of times. The chain carries TRBV29-1 and TRBJ2-5; D may be TRBD1 (5 bases). The length of the CDR3 is 12 residues. Trimming took 4 bases from V and 4 from J, leaving 10 bases between them. Germline V gene sequence: CDR1 SQVTM, CDR2 ANQGSEA. The CDR3 sequence is CSVGQPGETQYF. DNA of the CDR3: TGCAGCGTTGGACAGCCAGGAGAGACCCAGTACTTC.

The table lists this clonotype with a count of one. The rearrangement uses TRBV3-1 and TRBJ1-6; possible D gene TRBD1, 6 bases. Germline assignment: CDR1 LGHDT and CDR2 YNNKEL (reference sequence). The length of the CDR3 is 15 residues. Trimming left V 6 bases short and J 5 bases short, with 14 bases between. CDR3 amino acids: CASSPIGGNNSPLHF. CDR3 DNA sequence: TGTGCCAGCAGTCCGATAGGGGGTAATAATTCACCCCTCCACTTT.

This clonotype was seen many times. One junction end disagrees with the germline gene, perhaps due to a read error. The genes are TRBV2 and TRBJ2-7; 10 bases agree with TRBD2. This CDR3 is built from 12 residues. CDR1 and CDR2 (germline): SNHLY, FYNNEI. The CDR3 is CAGSGLAGVQYF. CDR3 bases: TGTGCCGGCAGTGGGCTAGCGGGGGTGCAGTACTTC.

About this clonotype itself: A read error is possible here, since a much larger clone lies one base away. The chain has TRBV5-4 and TRBJ1-1, with D perhaps TRBD1 (5 bases). The CDR3 is 14 residues long. Germline CDR1 and CDR2: SGHNT and YYREEE (reference sequence). Trimming stripped 3 bases from V and 1 base from J, with 10 bases between. The CDR3 is CASSSRVQNTEAFF. The DNA of the CDR3 is TGTGCCAGCAGCTCCAGGGTTCAGAACACTGAAGCTTTCTTT.

This clonotype showed up many times. As DNA, the CDR3 is TGTGCCAGCAGCCAAGATCTAGAGGACAGCTCATTCGATCAGCCCCAGCATTTT. This codes for CASSQDLEDSSFDQPQHF. The V and J genes are TRBV3-1 and TRBJ1-5; a weak D match, TRBD1 (6 bases). In germline, CDR1 is LGHDT, CDR2 YNNKEL (reference sequence). Trimming stripped 0 bases from V and 5 bases from J, with 20 bases between. The CDR3 is 18 residues long.

This clonotype was observed many times. The rearrangement links TRBV15 to TRBJ1-3; D unclear. CDR1 is LNHNV and CDR2 is YYDKDF in the germline V gene (reference sequence). V was pared by 0 bases and J by 3 bases, with 15 bases between. The CDR3 runs 17 residues. CDR3 in amino acids: CATSRDHLARRGNTIYF. CDR3 coding DNA: TGTGCCACCAGCAGAGATCATCTGGCACGCCGTGGAAACACCATATATTTT.

The V call is TRBV29-1, the J call TRBJ2-1; D is ambiguous. Trimming left V 4 bases short and J 6 bases short, with 10 bases between. In germline, CDR1 is SQVTM, CDR2 ANQGSEA. This CDR3 has 12 residues. The CDR3 sequence is CSVVRLGNEQFF. Here the CDR3 DNA reads TGCAGCGTTGTCCGGCTGGGCAATGAGCAGTTCTTC.

This clonotype was seen a handful of times. The V and J genes are TRBV5-8 and TRBJ2-7; 8 nucleotides match TRBD2. V lost 4 bases, J lost 5 bases, and 11 bases stayed unmatched. Germline loops: CDR1 SGHTS, CDR2 YDEGEE. The CDR3 is 15 residues long. The CDR3 sequence is CASSLGVGGGNEQYF. The CDR3 DNA is TGTGCCAGCAGCCTGGGTGTCGGGGGGGGGAACGAGCAGTACTTC.

This clonotype has a handful of counts. The genes are TRBV18 and TRBJ2-3; 8 bases match TRBD2. CDR1 is KGHSH, CDR2 LQKENI, per germline. The CDR3 is 16 residues long. With V trimmed by 3 bases and J by 1 base, 6 bases remained unmatched. The CDR3 loop is CASSPNGGRRTDTQYF. The CDR3 coding sequence is TGTGCCAGCTCACCGAACGGCGGGAGGCGCACAGATACGCAGTATTTT.

This clonotype was counted at least ten times. J is TRBJ2-1 and V is TRBV7-2; unclear D gene. The ends were cut back, 2 bases at V and 5 bases at J, with 7 bases in the middle. CDR1 is SGHTA and CDR2 is FQGNSA in the germline V gene. The CDR3 length is 13 residues. Here the CDR3 reads CASSLSIHNEQFF. The CDR3 region has the DNA TGTGCCAGCAGCTTAAGTATCCACAATGAGCAGTTCTTC.

This clonotype was observed a few times. The chain couples TRBV2 to TRBJ2-1; TRBD2 might be the D (6 bases). Between the trimmed V and J ends, which lost 7 bases and 7 bases, there was a span of 17 bases. CDR1 and CDR2 (germline): SNHLY, FYNNEI. The CDR3 consists of 14 residues. The CDR3 loop reads CASMPRETLNEQFF. CDR3 DNA sequence: TGTGCCAGCATGCCCCGGGAGACTCTTAATGAGCAGTTCTTC. Using reference TRBV2 and TRBJ2-1 for the parts outside the CDR3, the full variable domain is EPEVTQTPSHQVTQMGQEVILRCVPISNHLYFYWYRQILGQKVEFLVSFYNNEISEKSEIFDDQFSVERPDGSNFTLKIRSTKLEDSAMYFCASMPRETLNEQFFGPGTRLTVL.

V usage is TRBV6-1 and J usage is TRBJ2-5; TRBD1 matches 7 bases. J was trimmed by 3 bases and V by 7 bases; bases with no gene match: 14. Germline V gene lookup returns CDR1 MNHNS and CDR2 SASEGT. This CDR3 comprises 16 residues. The CDR3 coding sequence is TGTGCCAGCACCCTAAGCCCCCACAGGGGAAAAGAGACCCAGTACTTC. As protein: CASTLSPHRGKETQYF.

Worth noting for this clonotype: A much larger clone differs from this one at a single base, so this may be a read error. The chain uses TRBV30 and TRBJ1-2; tentatively, D is TRBD1 (5 bases). The CDR3 loop spans 12 amino acids. V lost 5 bases and J 5 bases, leaving 12 bases between the germline ends. Germline CDR1 reads GTSNPN; CDR2 reads SVGIG (reference sequence). CDR3 region: CAWRGGGYGYTF. In nucleotides, the CDR3 is TGTGCCTGGCGGGGCGGTGGGTATGGCTACACCTTC.

The V call is TRBV7-8, the J call TRBJ1-2; 8 bases are shared with TRBD1. Germline CDR1 reads SGHVS; CDR2 reads FQNEAQ. V lost 8 bases to trimming and J lost 4 bases; unmatched junction nucleotides: 6. CDR3 length equals 13 residues. This CDR3 reads CASSRDRIYGYTF. In DNA form, the CDR3 reads TGTGCCAGCTCCAGGGACAGGATCTATGGCTACACCTTC.

This clonotype appeared many times. The V gene is TRBV20-1, the J gene TRBJ2-1; a weak D match, TRBD2 (6 bases). Per germline, CDR1 DFQATT and CDR2 SNEGSKA (reference sequence). The CDR3 extends over 14 amino acids. With 3 bases removed from V and 0 bases from J, the gap between germline ends came to 9 bases. The CDR3 sequence: CSASGSRSYNEQFF. The CDR3 DNA reads TGCAGTGCTAGCGGGAGTCGCTCCTACAATGAGCAGTTCTTC.

The chain uses TRBV3-1 and TRBJ1-1, with D possibly TRBD1 on 5 matching bases. The CDR3 extends over 14 amino acids. Germline V gene data show CDR1 as LGHDT and CDR2 as YNNKEL (reference sequence). V was cut by 4 bases and J by 12 bases, with 21 bases left in between. CDR3 in DNA: TGTGCCAGCAGCCCAGCTGGGGTGGGGGGAATGACTTTCTTT. Protein product: CASSPAGVGGMTFF.

The chain joins TRBV6-5 to TRBJ2-2; D remains ambiguous. The CDR3 is 15 amino acids. Trimming left V 3 bases short and J 4 bases short, with 12 bases between. CDR1 is MNHEY, CDR2 SVGAGI, per germline. Written as DNA, the CDR3 is TGTGCCAGCAGTTATCACGCGCAGGCCACCGGGGAGCTGTTTTTT. Translated, it gives CASSYHAQATGELFF.